This record concerns one TCR beta chain sequence. It lacks a known antigen. Per-base qualities were not stored, and no clone one base away is much larger. Naive and memory CD4+ T cells were separated from cryopreserved PBMCs through CD4 enrichment, which was followed by EasySep naive CD4+ T cell enrichment. Sorted naive or memory CD4+ T cells (approximately 10^5) were cultured 1:1 with T cell-depleted PBMCs and CEF peptides for over eight days. In general, every peptide culture condition was set up in three replicate wells. PBMCs were isolated from leukapheresis product or whole blood by Ficoll-Paque PLUS gradient centrifugation. PBMCs were either cryopreserved at -140 degrees C or used fresh in the expansion assay. The QIAamp Micro DNA Kit was used to extract genomic DNA from the CD4+ T cells. These data are taken from a study of CD4 T cells in relation to SARS-CoV-2 and coronaviruses (dated by TCRdb to about 2021). Notes on the research overall: In the ViraFEST assay, PBMCs were cultured with antigen for 9 to 10 days, after which TCR beta CDR3s were sequenced to identify antigen-specific clonal expansions. Across all 12 patients in the full convalescent cohort, ages ranged from about 21 to 80 years, with a median of 38. Among the approximately 12 convalescent patients, 8 males and 4 females were included, and two of the subjects were Hispanic. HLA restriction was mapped for shared crossreactive spike epitopes using patient-derived lymphoblastoid cell lines. At the level of individual TCR clonotypes, the study measured memory CD4+ T cell crossreactivity between SARS-CoV-2 spike protein and common cold coronavirus spike proteins. Samples from three pre-COVID donors and the naive versus memory experiments were sequenced with the Adaptive Biotechnologies TCR-sequencing kit; other data were Illumina-based. A different, Illumina-based TCR-beta assay was used to sequence expansion assays from other donors in the study. Results the study describes overall, beyond this receptor: Crossreactivity analysis was centred on spike protein, so crossreactivity against other viral proteins was not assessed. Small numbers of patients and of tested TCRs limited the study. Crossreactive clones showed significantly weaker SARS-CoV-2-driven expansion than monoreactive clones, consistent with antigenic imprinting. Around 65% of donors had memory CD4+ clonotypes that crossrecognized SARS-CoV-2 and at least one common cold coronavirus spike. No donor contributed both pre-pandemic and post-infection samples, which limited tracing the source of pre-existing responses. Sequencing naive versus memory cells indicated that the assay picks up memory recall responses, not primary responses primed during culture.

The CDR3, from cysteine to phenylalanine, totals 14 residues. Only the CDR3 part of the read is kept: 42 bases, read in frame from the first base. V is shortened by 8 bases, J by 8 bases, and the region joining them spans 21 bases. In the germline V gene (reference sequence), CDR1 corresponds to LGHDT and CDR2 to YNNKEL. CEF-cultured naive and memory CD4+ T cell DNA received survey-level immunoSEQ TCR-beta sequencing. As for how the authors treated the data: During preprocessing, nonproductive sequences were removed, along with CDR3s that did not begin with C, did not end with F or W, or were shorter than 7 amino acids. The MANAFEST web app identified antigen-specific clonotypes based on expansion compared with the reference and other culture wells. A clone was considered positive if the clone showed significant expansion compared with the reference culture in 2 of 3 replicate wells at an FDR below 0.05. To be called positive, a clone also had to show significant expansion compared with every other tandem well and an odds ratio greater than 5. Cultured and uncultured naive and memory CD4+ repertoires were searched for previously identified spike- and CEF-reactive CDR3s. After three terminal residues were trimmed from each end, CDR3 homology was quantified as pairwise Levenshtein distance using the stringdist R package. TCRdb stores this immuneACCESS table with in-frame sequences only. Part of the clones is absent; in the studies checked, under half of the shortfall reflects unresolved V genes, and no reason is known for the rest. V and J calls and clone size follow that table, whereas D and trimming were derived from the DNA. Present in this sample are about 38,000 clones, roughly 84% of which were seen just once. The ten most abundant clones make up around 4.8% of the sample.

This receptor was obtained from an adult with COVID-19. Sample: naive CD4+ T cells from PBMCs, cultured in vitro. The label giving this sample's cell subset or site can be read as: naive CD4+ T cells isolated by negative enrichment. The chain joins TRBV3-1 (or the pseudogene TRBV3-2) to TRBJ1-2, with TRBD1 as a weak D call on 5 bases. CDR3 region: CASSGQGLSLGYTF. The DNA is TGTGCCAGCTCTGGTCAGGGACTTTCCTTGGGCTACACCTTC.